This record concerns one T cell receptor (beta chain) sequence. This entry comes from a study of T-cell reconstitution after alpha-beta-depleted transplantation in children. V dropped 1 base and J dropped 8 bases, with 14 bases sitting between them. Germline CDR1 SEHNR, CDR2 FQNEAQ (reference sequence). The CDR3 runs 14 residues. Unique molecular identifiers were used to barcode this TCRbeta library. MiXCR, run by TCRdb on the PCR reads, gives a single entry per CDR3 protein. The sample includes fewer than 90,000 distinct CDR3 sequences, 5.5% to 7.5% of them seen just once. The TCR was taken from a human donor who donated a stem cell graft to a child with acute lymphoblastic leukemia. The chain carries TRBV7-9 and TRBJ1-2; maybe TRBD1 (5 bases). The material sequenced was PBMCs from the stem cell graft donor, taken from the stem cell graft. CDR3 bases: TGTGCCAGCAGCTTAGAGGGGCCGGGAAACGGCTACACCTTC. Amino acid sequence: CASSLEGPGNGYTF. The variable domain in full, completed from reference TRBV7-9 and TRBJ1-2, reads DTGVSQNPRHKITKRGQNVTFRCDPISEHNRLYWYRQTLGQGPEFLTYFQNEAQLEKSRLLSDRFSAERPKGSFSTLEIQRTEQGDSAMYLCASSLEGPGNGYTFGSGTRLTVV.